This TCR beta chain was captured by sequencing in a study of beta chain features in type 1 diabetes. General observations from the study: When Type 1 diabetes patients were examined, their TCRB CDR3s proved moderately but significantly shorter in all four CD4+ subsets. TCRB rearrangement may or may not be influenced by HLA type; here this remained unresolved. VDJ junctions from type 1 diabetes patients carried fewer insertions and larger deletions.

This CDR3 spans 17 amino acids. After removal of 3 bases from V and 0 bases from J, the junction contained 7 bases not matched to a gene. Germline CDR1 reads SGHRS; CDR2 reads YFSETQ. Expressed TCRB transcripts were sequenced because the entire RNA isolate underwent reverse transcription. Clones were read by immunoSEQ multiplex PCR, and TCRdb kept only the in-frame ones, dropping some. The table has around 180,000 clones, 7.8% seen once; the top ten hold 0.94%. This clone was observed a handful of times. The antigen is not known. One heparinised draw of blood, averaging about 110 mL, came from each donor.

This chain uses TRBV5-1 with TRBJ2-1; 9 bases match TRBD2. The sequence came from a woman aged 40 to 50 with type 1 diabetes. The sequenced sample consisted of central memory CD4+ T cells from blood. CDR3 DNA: TGCGCCAGCAGCTCCCTAATGACTAGCGGCTCCTACAATGAGCAGTTCTTC. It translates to CASSSLMTSGSYNEQFF.